A single sample is the source of the 29 T cell receptor beta chains below, sequenced in a study of T cell repertoires in cytomegalovirus infection. TCRdb passed the reads through MiXCR, listing each CDR3 protein once. The sample has around 430,000 distinct CDR3 sequences, roughly 43% seen once. The antigens of these receptors remain unknown. The source material was cultured PBMCs, sampled from culture after CMV antigen stimulation. The receptors stem from a human donor in good health (CMV status not recorded). Some clones in this sample may be carry-over from other donors' samples.

The chain recombines TRBV6-6 with TRBJ2-1; TRBD2 might be the D (6 bases). The ends were cut back, 2 bases at V and 6 bases at J, with 11 bases in the middle. Germline values: CDR1 MNHNY, CDR2 SVGAGI (reference sequence). This CDR3 contains 14 residues. This CDR3 is CASSYAGKGNEQFF. The CDR3 DNA reads as TGTGCCAGCAGTTACGCGGGGAAAGGCAATGAGCAGTTCTTC.

J is TRBJ1-2 and V is TRBV6-1; D is ambiguous. The V end was cut by 6 bases, the J end by 1 base, with 15 bases between. Germline V gene data show CDR1 as MNHNS and CDR2 as SASEGT. The CDR3 covers 15 residues. This CDR3 reads CASRFTQSYNYGYTF. The CDR3 region has the DNA TGTGCCAGCAGATTTACACAGAGTTATAACTATGGCTACACCTTC.

This clonotype showed up just once. This rearrangement joins TRBV7-2 to TRBJ2-2; 11 bases line up with TRBD2. J lost 5 bases, V lost 1 base, and 6 bases had no gene match. The V gene's germline CDR1 is SGHTA and CDR2 FQGNSA. The CDR3 runs 17 residues. For the CDR3, the DNA is TGTGCCAGCAGCTTAGGACCTTTAGCGGGGGGGACCGGGGAGCTGTTTTTT. Translation: CASSLGPLAGGTGELFF.

The V call is TRBV7-2, the J call TRBJ2-1; 10 bases fit TRBD2. This CDR3 spans 17 amino acids. Germline assignment: CDR1 SGHTA and CDR2 FQGNSA. Trimming took 0 bases from V and 4 from J; bases not matched to a gene: 6. The CDR3 nucleotides read TGTGCCAGCAGCTTAGCACATAGCGGGAGGCGATACAATGAGCAGTTCTTC. It yields the protein CASSLAHSGRRYNEQFF.

The chain couples TRBV5-1 to TRBJ1-5; 8 positions agree with TRBD1. The germline V gene encodes CDR1 SGHRS and CDR2 YFSETQ. This CDR3 has 15 residues. The junction had 7 bases not matched to a gene; V was cut back by 4 bases and J by 4 bases. In DNA form, the CDR3 reads TGCGCCAGCAGCCCGACAGGGGCGGGAAATCAGCCCCAGCATTTT. Encoded protein: CASSPTGAGNQPQHF.

This clonotype was detected only a few times. The gene calls are TRBV7-2 and TRBJ2-7, with TRBD2 matching 10 bases. The germline CDR1 and CDR2 sequences are SGHTA and FQGNSA. V gave up 5 bases and J gave up 3 bases; unmatched junction bases: 7. This CDR3 region has 15 residues. For the CDR3, the DNA is TGTGCCAGCAGCCGGACTAGCGGACAATACTACGAGCAGTACTTC. The encoded protein is CASSRTSGQYYEQYF.

This chain links TRBV18 with TRBJ2-7; the D gene is possibly TRBD1 (6 bases). Trimming removed 6 bases from V and 4 bases from J, with 16 bases in between. The CDR3 extends over 14 amino acids. Germline V gives CDR1 KGHSH, CDR2 LQKENI. The CDR3 coding sequence is TGTGCCAGCTCCCCAAACAGGGCAGGATACGAGCAGTACTTC. As protein: CASSPNRAGYEQYF.

This clonotype was seen a handful of times. The J gene is TRBJ1-1, the V gene TRBV7-9, with TRBD1 matching over 11 bases. This CDR3 has 14 amino acids. Trimming took 1 base from V and 9 from J; bases not matched to a gene: 4. Germline CDR1 reads SEHNR; CDR2 reads FQNEAQ (reference sequence). CDR3 loop: CASSLGTGGEQAFF. The CDR3 DNA reads as TGTGCCAGCAGCTTAGGGACAGGGGGCGAACAAGCTTTCTTT.

In the case of this clonotype: Because it lacks the conserved phenylalanine or tryptophan at the end, this CDR3 is likely a read error. The rearrangement joins TRBV7-2 to TRBJ2-5; 7 positions agree with TRBD1. The junction had 13 bases not matched to a gene; V was cut back by 2 bases and J by 1 base. Germline CDR1 reads SGHTA; CDR2 reads FQGNSA. CDR3 length: 18 amino acids. The CDR3 DNA reads TGTGCCAGCAGCTTACCCTCGGACAGGCCCGCGCCCCAAGAGACCCAGTACGTC. It specifies CASSLPSDRPAPQETQYV.

The V call is TRBV7-4, the J call TRBJ2-5; tentatively, D is TRBD2 (5 bases). The CDR3 sequence is 13 residues long. V shed 2 bases and J shed 5 bases, with 9 bases lying between them. CDR1 and CDR2 (germline): SGHVT, SQSDAQ. The CDR3 reads CASSLRGIETQYF. CDR3 in DNA: TGTGCCAGCAGCTTAAGAGGGATTGAGACCCAGTACTTC.

This clonotype was counted a few times. The chain carries TRBV10-3 and TRBJ1-1, with D possibly matching TRBD1 (6 bases). Germline V CDR1 and CDR2: ENHRY, SYGVKD. V dropped 2 bases and J dropped 3 bases, with 16 bases sitting between them. The CDR3 covers 16 residues. CDR3 bases: TGTGCCATCAGTGAGACCCGAGGGGGGAGGGACACTGAAGCTTTCTTT. Protein product: CAISETRGGRDTEAFF.

In regard to this clonotype: A junction boundary mismatches the germline segment, possibly from a read error. The chain links TRBV4-1 to TRBJ2-3; tentative D call: TRBD2 (5 bases). The CDR3 totals 16 residues. Germline CDR1 and CDR2: MGHRA and YSYEKL. The CDR3, as DNA: TGTGCCAGCAGCCAAGATACCAGCGGATACACAGATACGCAGTATTTT. Its translation: CASSQDTSGYTDTQYF.

This clonotype was recorded at least ten times. The chain combines TRBV7-2 with TRBJ2-3; 12 bases fit TRBD1. The ends lost 4 bases at V and 4 bases at J; junction bases unmatched: 6. From germline, CDR1 is SGHTA and CDR2 FQGNSA. The CDR3 spans 16 residues. The CDR3 sequence: CASSSLGTGGSDTQYF. The CDR3 bases are TGTGCCAGCAGCTCCCTCGGGACAGGGGGCTCAGATACGCAGTATTTT.

The chain couples TRBV7-2 to TRBJ2-3; 11 bases agree with TRBD2. The germline V gene encodes CDR1 SGHTA and CDR2 FQGNSA. Trimming at V came to 5 bases and at J to 11 bases, leaving 12 bases not matched to a gene. The CDR3 totals 15 residues. CDR3 residues: CASSLKLAGGSVQYF. The CDR3 nucleotides read TGTGCCAGCAGCCTAAAGCTAGCGGGAGGATCTGTGCAGTATTTT.

J is TRBJ2-1 and V is TRBV5-5, with D uncertain. Between the trimmed V and J ends, which lost 2 bases and 5 bases, there was a span of 8 bases. CDR1 is SGHKS and CDR2 is YYEKEE in the germline V gene (reference sequence). The CDR3 contains 13 residues. The CDR3 bases are TGTGCCAGCAGCTTCCAGACAAACAATGAGCAGTTCTTC. Translated, it gives CASSFQTNNEQFF.

J is TRBJ2-1 and V is TRBV12-3 or TRBV12-4; possibly TRBD1 or TRBD2 for D (5 bases each). The V gene lost 4 bases and the J gene lost 3 bases, with 10 bases spanning the gap. This CDR3 comprises 14 residues. The CDR3 sequence: CASSSGRLYNEQFF. CDR3 coding DNA: TGTGCCAGCAGTTCGGGGCGGCTCTACAATGAGCAGTTCTTC.

A few counts support this clonotype. The J gene is TRBJ2-2, the V gene TRBV7-2, with D unresolved. The V and J ends lost 4 bases and 0 bases respectively, with 9 bases between them. Germline lookup yields CDR1 SGHTA and CDR2 FQGNSA. The CDR3 extends over 15 amino acids. CDR3 sequence reads: CASSSVPANTGELFF. DNA of the CDR3: TGTGCCAGCAGCTCCGTTCCCGCGAACACCGGGGAGCTGTTTTTT. Based on the CDR3 plus reference TRBV7-2 and TRBJ2-2, the full variable domain is GAGVSQSPSNKVTEKGKDVELRCDPISGHTALYWYRQSLGQGLEFLIYFQGNSAPDKSGLPSDRFSAERTGGSVSTLTIQRTQQEDSAVYLCASSSVPANTGELFFGEGSRLTVL.

This clonotype was seen just once. The chain couples TRBV30 to TRBJ2-1; D is possibly TRBD1 or TRBD2 (5 bases each). The V and J ends lost 0 bases and 7 bases respectively, with 7 bases between them. CDR1 is GTSNPN and CDR2 is SVGIG in the germline V gene (reference sequence). The CDR3 contains 12 residues. Written as DNA, the CDR3 is TGTGCCTGGAGTGTAGAGGGGAATGAGCAGTTCTTC. It specifies CAWSVEGNEQFF.

This sequence joins TRBV11-2 and TRBJ2-7; maybe TRBD2 (5 bases). Between the trimmed V and J ends, which lost 2 bases and 4 bases, there was a span of 18 bases. Germline V gene data show CDR1 as SGHAT and CDR2 as FQNNGV. This CDR3 spans 16 amino acids. The CDR3: CASSLRRRRPRYEQYF. For the CDR3, the DNA is TGTGCCAGCAGCTTACGCAGGAGGCGCCCAAGGTACGAGCAGTACTTC.

V gene TRBV7-9 combines with J gene TRBJ1-6; no firm D call. CDR1 SEHNR and CDR2 FQNEAQ come from the germline V gene (reference sequence). Trimming removed 4 bases from V and 4 bases from J, with 11 bases in between. This CDR3 has 15 amino acids. The CDR3 region has the DNA TGTGCCAGCAGCTCGACACTCACTTATAATTCACCCCTCCACTTT. It specifies CASSSTLTYNSPLHF.

CDR3 sequence: CASSLGAGGSSYEQYF. The DNA of the CDR3 is TGTGCCAGCAGCTTAGGCGCGGGAGGGAGCTCCTACGAGCAGTACTTC. The V and J genes are TRBV7-2 and TRBJ2-7, with 9 bases fitting TRBD2. Trimming at V came to 1 base and at J to 0 bases, leaving 4 bases not matched to a gene. Germline-derived CDR1 and CDR2 are SGHTA and FQGNSA. CDR3 size: 16 residues.

The chain couples TRBV20-1 to TRBJ1-1; weak D call: TRBD1 (6 bases). V dropped 3 bases and J dropped 1 base, with 15 bases sitting between them. CDR3 length: 15 amino acids. Per germline, CDR1 DFQATT and CDR2 SNEGSKA (reference sequence). The CDR3 sequence: CSASRGRGGNTEAFF. Written as DNA, the CDR3 is TGCAGTGCTAGTCGCGGGAGGGGGGGGAACACTGAAGCTTTCTTT.

V usage is TRBV7-6 and J usage is TRBJ2-2; 9 bases are shared with TRBD1. There are 15 residues in the CDR3. J gave up 5 bases and V 5 bases, and 6 bases lay outside the gene matches. The germline V gene has CDR1 SGHVS and CDR2 FNYEAQ. Written as DNA, the CDR3 is TGTGCCAGCAGCCCACAGGGGGCGAGAACCGGGGAGCTGTTTTTT. Amino acid sequence: CASSPQGARTGELFF.

This clonotype was picked up a small number of times. The genes are TRBV19 and TRBJ2-7; D tentatively fits TRBD1 or TRBD2 (7 bases each). Trimming removed 3 bases from V and 6 bases from J, with 15 bases in between. Per the germline V gene, CDR1 is LNHDA and CDR2 is SQIVND (reference sequence). The CDR3 consists of 14 residues. CDR3 coding DNA: TGTGCCAGTAGTATCAGCGGCAGGGGGGGCGAGCAGTACTTC. This gives the protein CASSISGRGGEQYF.

The chain is built from TRBV2 and TRBJ2-2; no firm D call. Germline CDR1 and CDR2: SNHLY and FYNNEI. V lost 6 bases to trimming and J lost 2 bases, with 10 bases between them. The CDR3 has 14 residues. The CDR3 DNA is TGTGCCAGCAGCGCGCTTATTAACACCGGGGAGCTGTTTTTT. It codes for CASSALINTGELFF.

This clonotype was seen more than once but under ten times. J is TRBJ1-6 and V is TRBV6-1; 9 bases line up with TRBD1. The V segment lost 4 bases and the J segment 9 bases; nucleotides outside the gene matches: 7. This CDR3 has 15 amino acids. The germline V gene encodes CDR1 MNHNS and CDR2 SASEGT. The CDR3 loop reads CASSGRDRAFSPLHF. CDR3 nucleotides: TGTGCCAGCAGTGGCCGGGACAGGGCATTTTCACCCCTCCACTTT.

This clonotype has more than one count but fewer than ten. The junction departs from the called germline gene at one end, perhaps through a read error. J is TRBJ2-1 and V is TRBV12-3 or TRBV12-4; the D gene is possibly TRBD2 (6 bases). The CDR3 loop spans 17 amino acids. CDR3 residues: CASSLGVARDSNNEQFF. The CDR3 nucleotides are TGTGCCAGCAGTTTAGGAGTGGCGCGGGACTCCAACAATGAGCAGTTCTTC.

This chain joins TRBV20-1 and TRBJ1-2; TRBD1 aligns across 11 bases. Germline values: CDR1 DFQATT, CDR2 SNEGSKA (reference sequence). J lost 8 bases, V lost 2 bases, and 16 bases had no gene match. The CDR3 length is 17 residues. In DNA form, the CDR3 reads TGCAGTGCTAGATCTTTCGATCCGGGGACAGGGGGAGAAGGCTACACCTTC. Its protein product is CSARSFDPGTGGEGYTF.

The gene calls are TRBV7-3 and TRBJ2-5; 10 positions match TRBD1. V lost 2 bases to trimming and J lost 5 bases; unmatched junction nucleotides: 8. Germline CDR1 and CDR2: SGHTA and FQGTGA. This CDR3 region has 16 residues. This CDR3 reads CASSLPDRGRMETQYF. DNA of the CDR3: TGTGCCAGCAGCTTACCCGACAGGGGGCGGATGGAGACCCAGTACTTC. Filled out from reference TRBV7-3 and TRBJ2-5, the complete variable domain reads GAGVSQTPSNKVTEKGKYVELRCDPISGHTALYWYRQSLGQGPEFLIYFQGTGAADDSGLPNDRFFAVRPEGSVSTLKIQRTERGDSAVYLCASSLPDRGRMETQYFGPGTRLLVL.